A single sample gave rise to the 27 T cell receptor beta chains below, sequenced in a study of T cell clonotyping in hematopoietic cell transplantation. Assay used: immunoSEQ multiplex PCR; TCRdb lists only in-frame clones, some missing. The data contain 75,000 to 95,000 clones, about 95% of them singletons. Stated time point: recipient sample about 28 days before transplant, after cytoreduction. Sequenced material: peripheral blood mononuclear cells, taken before stem cell transplant. The receptors derive from a woman in her forties or fifties with acute myeloid leukemia. Some clones in this sample may be carry-over from other donors' samples.

The chain recombines TRBV28 with TRBJ2-2, with D perhaps matching TRBD2 (5 bases). The V gene lost 7 bases and the J gene lost 5 bases, with 11 bases spanning the gap. The CDR3 spans 13 residues. From germline, CDR1 is MDHEN and CDR2 SYDVKM. The CDR3: CASIREWTGELFF. As DNA, the CDR3 is TGTGCCAGCATAAGGGAGTGGACCGGGGAGCTGTTTTTT. Supplemented by reference TRBV28 and TRBJ2-2, the full variable domain reads DVKVTQSSRYLVKRTGEKVFLECVQDMDHENMFWYRQDPGLGLRLIYFSYDVKMKEKGDIPEGYSVSREKKERFSLILESASTNQTSMYLCASIREWTGELFFGEGSRLTVL.

Concerning this clone itself: The junction departs from germline at one end; a sequencing error may be responsible. The chain is built from TRBV4-2 and TRBJ1-1; D is ambiguous. Germline V gene sequence: CDR1 LGHNA, CDR2 YNFKEQ. There are 15 residues in the CDR3. CDR3 sequence (DNA): TGTGCCAGCACCCAATTCCCGGAAGTGAACACTGAAGCTTTCTTT. Translated, it gives CASTQFPEVNTEAFF.

The rearrangement joins TRBV5-6 to TRBJ2-5, with no clear D. CDR1 is SGHDT and CDR2 is YYEEEE in the germline V gene. The CDR3 extends over 13 amino acids. V was shortened by 1 base and J by 2 bases, with 6 bases between the two germline ends. CDR3 coding DNA: TGTGCCAGCAGCTTGTCCTCTCAAGAGACCCAGTACTTC. Translating gives CASSLSSQETQYF.

The chain links TRBV19 to TRBJ1-2; 10 nucleotides match TRBD1. The trim removed 6 bases at V and 5 bases at J, leaving 6 bases unmatched. This CDR3 has 14 amino acids. Germline V lookup: CDR1 LNHDA, CDR2 SQIVND (reference sequence). CDR3 protein: CASRELGQGYGYTF. The CDR3 DNA follows: TGTGCCAGTAGGGAGCTGGGACAGGGGTATGGCTACACCTTC.

This clone has only one observation. This chain links TRBV11-3 with TRBJ2-7; D uncertain. This CDR3 contains 14 residues. The germline gives CDR1 SGHNT, CDR2 YENEEA. Between the trimmed V and J ends, which lost 3 bases and 0 bases, there was a span of 9 bases. Here the CDR3 reads CASSFGPSSYEQYF. In DNA, the CDR3 is TGTGCCAGCAGCTTTGGGCCCAGCTCCTACGAGCAGTACTTC.

J is TRBJ2-2 and V is TRBV4-2; 10 positions match TRBD2. Germline V gene sequence: CDR1 LGHNA, CDR2 YNFKEQ. Trimming took 3 bases from V and 2 from J; bases not matched to a gene: 6. The CDR3 consists of 17 residues. This chain's CDR3 is CASSHPSGGLNTGELFF. The CDR3 nucleotides are TGTGCCAGCAGCCATCCTAGCGGGGGCCTTAACACCGGGGAGCTGTTTTTT.

The chain employs TRBV29-1 and TRBJ1-2, with 12 bases lining up with TRBD1. From germline, CDR1 is SQVTM and CDR2 ANQGSEA. This CDR3 region has 15 residues. The J segment lost 4 bases and the V segment lost 4 bases, leaving 7 bases of the junction unmatched. The CDR3, as DNA: TGCAGCGTTGTGGGACAGGGGGCGTATAGCTATGGCTACACCTTC. It translates to CSVVGQGAYSYGYTF.

The chain couples TRBV9 to TRBJ1-2; D remains ambiguous. CDR3 length: 15 residues. Germline assignment: CDR1 SGDLS and CDR2 YYNGEE. Deletions cut 3 bases from V and 8 bases from J, with 20 bases between. This chain's CDR3 is CASSGITTHSAGYTF. The DNA for the CDR3 is TGTGCCAGCAGCGGAATCACTACCCACAGTGCCGGCTACACCTTC.

This chain links TRBV4-1 with TRBJ2-7; D ambiguous. CDR1 MGHRA and CDR2 YSYEKL come from the germline V gene. Trimming took 1 base from V and 0 from J, leaving 10 bases between them. This CDR3 has 15 amino acids. The CDR3 loop is CASSQAAYSSYEQYF. Written as DNA, the CDR3 is TGCGCCAGCAGCCAAGCGGCATACAGCTCCTACGAGCAGTACTTC.

The rearrangement joins TRBV6-5 to TRBJ2-1; the D call may be TRBD1 or TRBD2 (6 bases each). Germline V CDR1 and CDR2: MNHEY, SVGAGI. This CDR3 comprises 14 residues. Trimming shortened V by 4 bases and J by 6 bases, and 13 bases separated the two germline ends. The CDR3 protein is CASSSVKGGNEQFF. The CDR3 region has the DNA TGTGCCAGCAGTTCCGTCAAGGGGGGCAATGAGCAGTTCTTC.

V gene TRBV30 combines with J gene TRBJ1-2; D perhaps matches TRBD1 (5 bases). Looked up from germline, CDR1 is GTSNPN and CDR2 is SVGIG (reference sequence). The CDR3 loop spans 13 amino acids. V lost 4 bases and J lost 5, with 14 bases in between. The CDR3 DNA follows: TGTGCCTGGACCCAGGGATTAGATTATGGCTACACCTTC. This gives the protein CAWTQGLDYGYTF.

The gene calls are TRBV6-1 and TRBJ1-5; D possibly corresponds to TRBD1 (5 bases). Germline V gene sequence: CDR1 MNHNS, CDR2 SASEGT. V was pared by 8 bases and J by 5 bases, with 16 bases between. The CDR3 length is 14 residues. The CDR3 nucleotides read TGTGCCAGCGTTCGCCAGGGAGGTTATCAGCCCCAGCATTTT. It codes for CASVRQGGYQPQHF.

The rearrangement joins TRBV30 to TRBJ2-3; D unclear. The CDR3 length is 13 residues. Trimming removed 4 bases from V and 2 bases from J, with 10 bases in between. Germline CDR1 reads GTSNPN; CDR2 reads SVGIG (reference sequence). CDR3 nucleotides: TGTGCCTGGACACGAGGTAACACAGATACGCAGTATTTT. It yields the protein CAWTRGNTDTQYF.

The chain employs TRBV5-4 and TRBJ1-6, with a weak D call TRBD1 (5 bases). Germline values: CDR1 SGHNT, CDR2 YYREEE (reference sequence). The CDR3 runs to 14 residues. V shed 4 bases and J shed 4 bases, with 9 bases lying between them. The CDR3 protein is CASSPGSYNSPLHF. For the CDR3, the DNA is TGTGCCAGCAGCCCAGGGAGTTATAATTCACCCCTCCACTTT.

The genes are TRBV19 and TRBJ1-2; TRBD1 matches at 7 bases. The CDR3 covers 14 residues. Trimming cost V 6 bases and J 4 bases; bases outside gene matches: 8. CDR1 and CDR2 (germline): LNHDA, SQIVND (reference sequence). Written as DNA, the CDR3 is TGTGCCAGTAGCGACAGGGTTCAGATCTATGGCTACACCTTC. This translates into CASSDRVQIYGYTF.

The chain is built from TRBV29-1 and TRBJ2-1; D possibly matches TRBD1 or TRBD2 (5 bases each). Germline lookup yields CDR1 SQVTM and CDR2 ANQGSEA. The CDR3 runs to 15 residues. V gave up 8 bases and J gave up 0 bases, with 17 bases separating them. The CDR3 DNA reads as TGCAGCTACACGGCCGGGACCCGCTCCTACAATGAGCAGTTCTTC. This encodes CSYTAGTRSYNEQFF.

V usage is TRBV29-1 and J usage is TRBJ1-1; a possible D gene is TRBD1 (6 bases). The V end was cut by 2 bases, the J end by 4 bases, with 8 bases between. This CDR3 region has 12 residues. CDR1 is SQVTM, CDR2 ANQGSEA, per germline. CDR3 bases: TGCAGCGTTGAAAACAGGGTCACTGAAGCTTTCTTT. The encoded protein is CSVENRVTEAFF.

CDR3 residues: CAWSPGTYGTSGIPSSYEQYF. The CDR3 DNA reads as TGTGCCTGGAGTCCTGGGACCTACGGCACTAGCGGGATCCCAAGCTCCTACGAGCAGTACTTC. The chain combines TRBV30 with TRBJ2-7; TRBD2 matches at 10 bases. Germline V gene lookup returns CDR1 GTSNPN and CDR2 SVGIG (reference sequence). With 2 bases clipped from V and 0 bases from J, the junction kept 22 bases outside the gene matches. The CDR3 is 21 amino acids.

The genes are TRBV19 and TRBJ1-2, with D tentatively TRBD1 (5 bases). Germline V gene sequence: CDR1 LNHDA, CDR2 SQIVND (reference sequence). Trimming shortened V by 3 bases and J by 3 bases, and 8 bases separated the two germline ends. CDR3 size: 13 residues. The CDR3 nucleotides are TGTGCCAGTAGTATGGGGCAACACTATGGCTACACCTTC. Translation: CASSMGQHYGYTF.

The gene calls are TRBV28 and TRBJ2-1; D remains unclear. CDR1 and CDR2 from the germline V gene are MDHEN and SYDVKM. V lost 5 bases, J lost 12 bases, and 17 bases lay in between. The CDR3 consists of 13 residues. Written as DNA, the CDR3 is TGTGCCAGCAGTAATGAGGCCCGTCTGGGGCAGTTCTTC. It codes for CASSNEARLGQFF.

The chain recombines TRBV7-2 with TRBJ2-5, with 9 bases aligning to TRBD2. This CDR3 has 17 amino acids. The V gene end was trimmed by 5 bases and the J gene end by 7 bases; junction bases not matched to a gene: 17. The germline gives CDR1 SGHTA, CDR2 FQGNSA. CDR3 region: CASSGRNPGLALGTQYF. Here the CDR3 DNA reads TGTGCCAGCAGCGGCCGAAACCCGGGACTAGCATTAGGGACCCAGTACTTC.

This sequence joins TRBV2 and TRBJ1-4; 8 nucleotides line up with TRBD1. The germline CDR1 and CDR2 sequences are SNHLY and FYNNEI. This CDR3 is built from 15 residues. V dropped 8 bases and J dropped 8; count of bases not matched to a gene: 13. CDR3 sequence reads: CASRKDRGSEEKLFF. The CDR3 bases are TGTGCCAGCCGGAAAGACAGGGGAAGTGAAGAAAAACTGTTTTTT.

The J gene is TRBJ2-7, the V gene TRBV7-9; 8 bases line up with TRBD1. The CDR3 has 17 amino acids. Germline V gene sequence: CDR1 SEHNR, CDR2 FQNEAQ (reference sequence). Trimming at V came to 1 base and at J to 0 bases, leaving 8 bases not matched to a gene. CDR3 in amino acids: CASSLVAGTGYSYEQYF. The CDR3 coding sequence is TGTGCCAGCAGCTTAGTTGCCGGGACAGGATACTCCTACGAGCAGTACTTC.

This clone was observed once. The chain links TRBV19 to TRBJ2-3; 7 positions agree with TRBD2. Trimming at V came to 0 bases and at J to 5 bases, leaving 11 bases not matched to a gene. CDR3 size: 17 residues. Per germline, CDR1 LNHDA and CDR2 SQIVND (reference sequence). In DNA, the CDR3 is TGTGCCAGTAGTATAGATCACGCGGGAGACGTTCAAGATACGCAGTATTTT. This gives the protein CASSIDHAGDVQDTQYF.

The chain employs TRBV2 and TRBJ1-4; the D is unclear. Deletions cut 4 bases from V and 8 bases from J, with 5 bases between. This CDR3 comprises 11 residues. Germline V gene sequence: CDR1 SNHLY, CDR2 FYNNEI. The CDR3 bases are TGTGCCAGCAGTGGTTACGAAAAACTGTTTTTT. It is translated as CASSGYEKLFF.

The chain is built from TRBV9 and TRBJ1-3; 7 bases map to TRBD1. CDR3 length: 15 residues. Germline V gene lookup returns CDR1 SGDLS and CDR2 YYNGEE. V lost 4 bases to trimming and J lost 1 base; unmatched junction nucleotides: 5. In nucleotides, the CDR3 is TGTGCCAGCAGCTCCAGGGGGTTATCTGGAAACACCATATATTTT. It yields the protein CASSSRGLSGNTIYF.

The V and J genes are TRBV5-1 and TRBJ2-1, with 7 bases fitting TRBD1. Trimming cost V 4 bases and J 4 bases; bases outside gene matches: 5. Germline V lookup: CDR1 SGHRS, CDR2 YFSETQ. The CDR3 consists of 14 residues. The CDR3 coding sequence is TGCGCCAGCAGCCTGGGACAGAGTTACAATGAGCAGTTCTTC. Protein: CASSLGQSYNEQFF.